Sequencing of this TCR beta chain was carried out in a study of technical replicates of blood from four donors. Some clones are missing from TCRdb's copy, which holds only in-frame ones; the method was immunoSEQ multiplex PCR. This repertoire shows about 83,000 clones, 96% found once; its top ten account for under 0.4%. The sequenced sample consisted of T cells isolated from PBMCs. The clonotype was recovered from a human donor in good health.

This chain's CDR3 is CASTRAGVNNEQFF. CDR3 sequence (DNA): TGTGCCAGCACCAGAGCGGGAGTAAACAATGAGCAGTTCTTC. The chain combines TRBV27 with TRBJ2-1; 8 positions match TRBD2. The ends lost 7 bases at V and 5 bases at J; junction bases unmatched: 7. Germline assignment: CDR1 MNHEY and CDR2 SMNVEV (reference sequence). This CDR3 has 14 amino acids.